Shown below are 13 T cell receptor beta chains from a single sample sequenced in a study of T-cell memory formation after mild COVID-19. TCRdb itself ran the 5' RACE reads through MiXCR, one entry per CDR3 protein. The sample holds 350,000 to 450,000 distinct CDR3 sequences, 25% to 30% seen once. Specimen: PBMCs or a T cell subset sorted from them (not recorded which). Every receptor here comes from an adult woman who had mild COVID-19 (a few samples of this study predate the infection). Cell type and time point are not known.

This clonotype came up many times. The V gene is TRBV7-2, the J gene TRBJ2-5, with D hard to call. V was cut by 5 bases and J by 2 bases, with 15 bases left in between. The CDR3 has 15 residues. Germline V gene sequence: CDR1 SGHTA, CDR2 FQGNSA. The CDR3 DNA follows: TGTGCCAGCAGCCGCGGATCTGGCAGACAAGAGACCCAGTACTTC. Its translation is CASSRGSGRQETQYF.

The chain combines TRBV7-9 with TRBJ1-2; 10 nucleotides agree with TRBD1. The length of the CDR3 is 13 residues. Trimming removed 1 base from V and 13 bases from J; junction bases left unmatched: 6. From germline, CDR1 is SEHNR and CDR2 FQNEAQ (reference sequence). CDR3 protein: CASSLGPGQGVTF. The CDR3 coding sequence is TGTGCCAGCAGCTTAGGGCCTGGACAGGGGGTCACCTTC.

The chain employs TRBV4-2 and TRBJ2-7, with a tentative D call TRBD1 (5 bases). The CDR3 extends over 15 amino acids. Per germline, CDR1 LGHNA and CDR2 YNFKEQ. V lost 0 bases and J 3 bases, leaving 12 bases between the germline ends. The CDR3: CASSQDLPRDYEQYF. DNA for the CDR3: TGTGCCAGCAGCCAAGATCTCCCCAGGGACTACGAGCAGTACTTC.

CDR3 coding DNA: TGTGCCAGCAGCGCGGACGGAGATAACACTGAAGCTTTCTTT. As protein: CASSADGDNTEAFF. The rearrangement links TRBV9 to TRBJ1-1; D is ambiguous. The CDR3 contains 14 residues. Trimming stripped 3 bases from V and 2 bases from J, with 11 bases between. Germline loops: CDR1 SGDLS, CDR2 YYNGEE.

The chain combines TRBV3-1 with TRBJ1-1; perhaps TRBD1 as D (6 bases). Germline V gene sequence: CDR1 LGHDT, CDR2 YNNKEL (reference sequence). The V end lost 4 bases, the J end lost 1 base, and 16 bases lay between the germline ends. The CDR3 contains 16 residues. Written as DNA, the CDR3 is TGTGCCAGCAGCCGTCACAGGGACGGAGGGAACACTGAAGCTTTCTTT. Protein sequence: CASSRHRDGGNTEAFF.

This chain links TRBV29-1 with TRBJ1-1, with D possibly being TRBD1 (6 bases). This CDR3 has 14 residues. Germline CDR1 SQVTM, CDR2 ANQGSEA. V gave up 3 bases and J gave up 6 bases, with 17 bases separating them. In nucleotides, the CDR3 is TGCAGCGTTGAGGTTCGGGGGCGCGGGTCTGAAGCTTTCTTT. It codes for CSVEVRGRGSEAFF. The full variable domain, with the rest looked up from reference TRBV29-1 and TRBJ1-1, is SAVISQKPSRDICQRGTSLTIQCQVDSQVTMMFWYRQQPGQSLTLIATANQGSEATYESGFVIDKFPISRPNLTFSTLTVSNMSPEDSSIYLCSVEVRGRGSEAFFGQGTRLTVV.

This chain joins TRBV7-9 and TRBJ1-4, with D unclear. Germline lookup yields CDR1 SEHNR and CDR2 FQNEAQ (reference sequence). The CDR3 length is 13 residues. Trimming shortened V by 8 bases and J by 7 bases, and 14 bases separated the two germline ends. The CDR3 loop reads CASGISTVEKLFF. CDR3 bases: TGTGCCAGCGGCATTTCTACCGTTGAAAAACTGTTTTTT.

The V and J genes are TRBV7-2 and TRBJ2-5, with a weak D call TRBD1 (5 bases). This CDR3 spans 14 amino acids. Per the germline V gene, CDR1 is SGHTA and CDR2 is FQGNSA. V lost 5 bases to trimming and J lost 2 bases, with 12 bases between them. CDR3 protein: CASSPSRTQETQYF. The CDR3 bases are TGTGCCAGCAGCCCCTCCCGGACACAAGAGACCCAGTACTTC.

The chain carries TRBV29-1 and TRBJ2-5, with TRBD1 matching over 8 bases. CDR1 and CDR2 from the germline V gene are SQVTM and ANQGSEA. This CDR3 contains 14 residues. V gave up 3 bases and J gave up 5 bases; unmatched junction bases: 8. The CDR3 here is CSVEFPGGAETQYF. The CDR3 coding sequence is TGCAGCGTTGAGTTTCCAGGGGGCGCGGAGACCCAGTACTTC.

This clonotype turned up a few times. The chain joins TRBV7-2 to TRBJ2-4; the D gene is possibly TRBD2 (5 bases). The CDR3 extends over 16 amino acids. The ends were cut back, 2 bases at V and 0 bases at J, with 11 bases in the middle. Germline lookup yields CDR1 SGHTA and CDR2 FQGNSA. Here the CDR3 DNA reads TGTGCCAGCAGCTTACGGGGTAGTTTAGCCAAAAACATTCAGTACTTC. Its translation: CASSLRGSLAKNIQYF.

This clonotype showed up just a few times. The genes are TRBV11-2 and TRBJ2-3; D gene unclear. Deletions cut 5 bases from V and 3 bases from J, with 18 bases between. The CDR3 runs 16 residues. The germline V gene encodes CDR1 SGHAT and CDR2 FQNNGV. CDR3 in amino acids: CASSPNRGSGTDTQYF. As DNA, the CDR3 is TGTGCCAGCAGCCCAAACAGAGGTTCCGGAACAGATACGCAGTATTTT.

This clonotype was counted between two and nine times. This chain uses TRBV20-1 with TRBJ1-2, with TRBD1 matching 7 bases. Trimming cost V 6 bases and J 2 bases; bases outside gene matches: 6. The CDR3 is made up of 13 amino acids. Germline CDR1 reads DFQATT; CDR2 reads SNEGSKA (reference sequence). The CDR3 loop is CSAPGGGNYGYTF. Written as DNA, the CDR3 is TGCAGTGCCCCAGGGGGGGGAAACTATGGCTACACCTTC.

This clonotype was detected a few times. The chain combines TRBV3-1 with TRBJ2-1, with no clear D. V dropped 0 bases and J dropped 9 bases, with 6 bases sitting between them. The V gene's germline CDR1 is LGHDT and CDR2 YNNKEL (reference sequence). There are 12 residues in the CDR3. Here the CDR3 reads CASSQDLGEQFF. The DNA of the CDR3 is TGTGCCAGCAGCCAAGATTTGGGTGAGCAGTTCTTC.